The 16 T cell receptor beta chains reported below all come from one sample, sequenced in a study of T cells in Graves' hyperthyroidism and ophthalmopathy. Amplification yielded TCR beta CDR3 regions, with RNA transcripts as the source. Initially, a first-round RT-PCR of the TCR CDR3 employed the HTBI primer set. Via MiXCR, TCRdb re-called the multiplex PCR reads, giving one row per CDR3 protein. The sample shows about 640,000 distinct CDR3 sequences, around 21% of them seen only once. Material for sequencing was blood. The receptors were sampled from a man under 40 with Graves' ophthalmopathy.

This sequence joins TRBV27 and TRBJ2-1, with TRBD2 identical over 10 bases. The CDR3 covers 14 residues. Germline loops: CDR1 MNHEY, CDR2 SMNVEV (reference sequence). Germline trimming cut 5 bases from V and 2 bases from J; bases unmatched to any gene: 0. The CDR3 sequence: CASSGTSAYNEQFF. Here the CDR3 DNA reads TGTGCCAGCAGTGGGACTAGCGCCTACAATGAGCAGTTCTTC.

V is TRBV19 and J is TRBJ2-2; D perhaps matches TRBD1 (6 bases). V gave up 3 bases and J gave up 3 bases, with 11 bases separating them. This CDR3 spans 15 amino acids. The germline V gene encodes CDR1 LNHDA and CDR2 SQIVND (reference sequence). The CDR3 nucleotides read TGTGCCAGTAGTATTCAGGGGACGGACACCGGGGAGCTGTTTTTT. It encodes CASSIQGTDTGELFF.

This clonotype was counted between two and nine times. The chain combines TRBV11-2 with TRBJ1-4, with 9 positions matching TRBD1. V trimming: 1 base; J trimming: 8 bases; junction bases outside the gene matches: 11. The CDR3 extends over 17 amino acids. Germline V gene data show CDR1 as SGHAT and CDR2 as FQNNGV. The CDR3 reads CASSLGVRVGQGEKLFF. The CDR3 nucleotides are TGTGCCAGCAGCTTAGGGGTCCGTGTGGGACAGGGCGAAAAACTGTTTTTT.

This clonotype was counted only a few times. The junction shows a germline mismatch at one end, possibly a read error. The V and J genes are TRBV6-1 and TRBJ1-1, with 8 bases lining up with TRBD1. The germline CDR1 and CDR2 sequences are MNHNS and SASEGT. CDR3 length: 15 residues. The CDR3 DNA reads TGTGCCAGCAGTGACGGACAGGGTGGGAACCCTGAAGCTTTCTTT. It encodes CASSDGQGGNPEAFF.

The sample holds a few counts of this clonotype. J is TRBJ1-3 and V is TRBV12-3 or TRBV12-4, with D uncertain. The CDR3 has 13 residues. With 3 bases removed from V and 7 bases from J, the gap between germline ends came to 10 bases. CDR3 protein: CASSLVSRNTIYF. For the CDR3, the DNA is TGTGCCAGCAGTTTGGTATCCAGGAACACCATATATTTT.

This clonotype was detected only a few times. V usage is TRBV12-3 or TRBV12-4 and J usage is TRBJ2-1; D may correspond to TRBD1 or TRBD2 (5 bases each). Trimming shortened V by 2 bases and J by 7 bases, and 12 bases separated the two germline ends. The CDR3 covers 14 residues. CDR3 loop: CASSLSGPTNEQFF. CDR3 nucleotides: TGTGCCAGCAGTTTATCGGGACCCACAAATGAGCAGTTCTTC.

The sample holds many counts of this clonotype. This chain connects TRBV27 to TRBJ1-5; a possible D gene is TRBD1 (6 bases). CDR3 size: 13 residues. Germline values: CDR1 MNHEY, CDR2 SMNVEV (reference sequence). The V end lost 6 bases, the J end lost 4 bases, and 10 bases lay between the germline ends. The CDR3 region is CASSPRGNQPQHF. DNA for the CDR3: TGTGCCAGCAGCCCCAGGGGTAATCAGCCCCAGCATTTT.

This chain joins TRBV12-3 or TRBV12-4 and TRBJ1-3; D ambiguous. Trimming left V 5 bases short and J 0 bases short, with 14 bases between. CDR3 length: 16 residues. The CDR3 region is CASSPSGSSSGNTIYF. The CDR3 DNA sequence: TGTGCCAGCAGTCCCTCAGGCTCTAGCTCTGGAAACACCATATATTTT.

Only a few counts were recorded for this clonotype. V is TRBV7-9 and J is TRBJ2-1; 8 nucleotides line up with TRBD2. The CDR3 has 14 amino acids. Germline trimming cut 5 bases from V and 5 bases from J; bases unmatched to any gene: 5. CDR1 and CDR2 (germline): SEHNR, FQNEAQ (reference sequence). The CDR3 here is CASSPGLGDNEQFF. The CDR3 region has the DNA TGTGCCAGCAGCCCGGGACTAGGCGACAATGAGCAGTTCTTC.

The chain couples TRBV20-1 to TRBJ2-7; D gene unclear. Per germline, CDR1 DFQATT and CDR2 SNEGSKA (reference sequence). With 7 bases removed from V and 5 bases from J, the gap between germline ends came to 18 bases. The CDR3 runs to 13 residues. This chain's CDR3 is CSGVSQAGDEQYF. Written as DNA, the CDR3 is TGCAGTGGGGTCAGTCAGGCTGGGGACGAGCAGTACTTC.

The rearrangement uses TRBV2 and TRBJ2-1; D unresolved. This CDR3 comprises 12 residues. V lost 8 bases to trimming and J lost 9 bases, with 14 bases between them. Germline CDR1 is SNHLY and CDR2 is FYNNEI. CDR3 in DNA: TGTGCCAGCGGCGCCCGTACGGGTGAGCAGTTCTTC. Its protein product is CASGARTGEQFF.

The table lists this clonotype with a few counts. V usage is TRBV28 and J usage is TRBJ2-7; no reliable D call. The CDR3 runs to 13 residues. Germline V gene sequence: CDR1 MDHEN, CDR2 SYDVKM. V lost 2 bases to trimming and J lost 4 bases, with 9 bases between them. The CDR3 bases are TGTGCCAGCAGTTTACTAATTGGGTACGAGCAGTACTTC. It codes for CASSLLIGYEQYF.

The rearrangement links TRBV18 to TRBJ1-2; TRBD1 agrees at 9 bases. J gave up 6 bases and V 4 bases, and 9 bases lay outside the gene matches. The CDR3 is 15 residues long. The V gene's germline CDR1 is KGHSH and CDR2 LQKENI. The CDR3 here is CASSHGTGKGDGYTF. Written as DNA, the CDR3 is TGTGCCAGCTCACACGGGACAGGGAAAGGCGATGGCTACACCTTC.

V and J are TRBV5-5 and TRBJ2-5; D perhaps matches TRBD1 (6 bases). V was pared by 4 bases and J by 4 bases, with 17 bases between. This CDR3 spans 15 amino acids. CDR1 is SGHKS, CDR2 YYEKEE, per germline (reference sequence). CDR3 DNA: TGTGCCAGCAGCCGACAGACAGGAAATCGAGAGACCCAGTACTTC. Its protein product is CASSRQTGNRETQYF.

The sample holds many counts of this clonotype. The rearrangement uses TRBV28 and TRBJ1-1, with TRBD1 identical over 11 bases. This CDR3 is built from 16 residues. V shed 6 bases, J shed 1 base, and the junction held 7 bases outside the gene matches. CDR1 and CDR2 from the germline V gene are MDHEN and SYDVKM. CDR3 nucleotides: TGTGCCAGCAGCTTAGGACAGGGGGCAAGGAACACTGAAGCTTTCTTT. Amino acids: CASSLGQGARNTEAFF. Based on the CDR3 plus reference TRBV28 and TRBJ1-1, the full variable domain is DVKVTQSSRYLVKRTGEKVFLECVQDMDHENMFWYRQDPGLGLRLIYFSYDVKMKEKGDIPEGYSVSREKKERFSLILESASTNQTSMYLCASSLGQGARNTEAFFGQGTRLTVV.

In DNA, the CDR3 is TGTGCCTGTCATTCGACCAGGGGCCTCCACCAAGAGACCCAGTACTTC. Translated, it gives CACHSTRGLHQETQYF. The chain couples TRBV30 to TRBJ2-5; possible D gene TRBD1, 6 bases. Germline V gives CDR1 GTSNPN, CDR2 SVGIG (reference sequence). This CDR3 has 16 amino acids. V gave up 6 bases and J gave up 0 bases, with 20 bases separating them.